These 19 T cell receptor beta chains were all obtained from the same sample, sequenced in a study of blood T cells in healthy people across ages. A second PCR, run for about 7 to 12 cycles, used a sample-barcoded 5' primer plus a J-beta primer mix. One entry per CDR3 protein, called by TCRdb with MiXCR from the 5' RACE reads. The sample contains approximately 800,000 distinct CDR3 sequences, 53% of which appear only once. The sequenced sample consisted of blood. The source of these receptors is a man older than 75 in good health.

DNA of the CDR3: TGTGCCAGCAGCATCCTACGGACAGGGGTGGATACGCAGTATTTT. Protein sequence: CASSILRTGVDTQYF. The V gene is TRBV3-1, the J gene TRBJ2-3; 9 nucleotides match TRBD1. The CDR3 consists of 15 residues. Germline CDR1 reads LGHDT; CDR2 reads YNNKEL (reference sequence). J was trimmed by 6 bases and V by 5 bases; bases with no gene match: 9.

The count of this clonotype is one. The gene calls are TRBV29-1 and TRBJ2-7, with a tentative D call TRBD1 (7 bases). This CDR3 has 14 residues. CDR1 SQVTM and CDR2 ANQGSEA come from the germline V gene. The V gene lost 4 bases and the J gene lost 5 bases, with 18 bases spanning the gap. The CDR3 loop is CSVARGGRGDEQYF. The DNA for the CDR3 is TGCAGCGTTGCCCGCGGCGGCAGGGGGGACGAGCAGTACTTC.

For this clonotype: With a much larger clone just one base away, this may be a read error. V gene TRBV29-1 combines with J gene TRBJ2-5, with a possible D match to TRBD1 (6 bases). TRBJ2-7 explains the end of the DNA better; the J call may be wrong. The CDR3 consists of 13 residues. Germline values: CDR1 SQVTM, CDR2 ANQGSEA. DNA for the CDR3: TGCAGGGCAAGGCCAGGGGACCTCTACGAGCAGTACTTC. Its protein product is CRARPGDLYEQYF.

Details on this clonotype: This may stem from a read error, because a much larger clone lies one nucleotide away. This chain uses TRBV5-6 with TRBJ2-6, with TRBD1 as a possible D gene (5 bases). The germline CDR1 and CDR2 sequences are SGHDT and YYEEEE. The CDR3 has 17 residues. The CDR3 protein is CASSGRNAHYGANVPTF. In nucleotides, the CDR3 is TGTGCCAGCAGCGGGCGCAACGCCCATTATGGGGCCAACGTCCCGACTTTC.

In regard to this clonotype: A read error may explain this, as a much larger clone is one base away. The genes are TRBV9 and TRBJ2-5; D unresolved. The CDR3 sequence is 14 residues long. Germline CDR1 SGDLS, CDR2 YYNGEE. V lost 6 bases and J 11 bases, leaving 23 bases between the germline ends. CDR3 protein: CASTLGPDRHEQYF. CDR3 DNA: TGTGCCAGCACCCTGGGCCCAGACCGGCATGAGCAGTACTTC.

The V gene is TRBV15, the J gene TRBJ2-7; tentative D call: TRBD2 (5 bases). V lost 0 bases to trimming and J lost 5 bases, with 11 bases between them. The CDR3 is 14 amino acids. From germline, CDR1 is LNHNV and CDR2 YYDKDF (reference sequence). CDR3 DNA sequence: TGTGCCACCAGCAGAGAGGCGGACGGGAACGAGCAGTACTTC. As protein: CATSREADGNEQYF.

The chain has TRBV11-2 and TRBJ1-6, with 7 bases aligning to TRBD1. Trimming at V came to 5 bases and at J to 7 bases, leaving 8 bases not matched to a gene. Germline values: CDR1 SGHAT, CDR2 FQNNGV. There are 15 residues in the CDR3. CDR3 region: CASSPSGQQNSPLHF. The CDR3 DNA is TGTGCCAGCAGCCCATCGGGACAGCAGAATTCACCCCTCCACTTT.

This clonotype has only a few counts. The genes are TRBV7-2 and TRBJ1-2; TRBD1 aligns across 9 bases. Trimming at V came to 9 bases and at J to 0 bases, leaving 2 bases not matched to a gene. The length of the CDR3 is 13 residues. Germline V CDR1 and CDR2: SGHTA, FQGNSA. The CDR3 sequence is CARQGAANYGYTF. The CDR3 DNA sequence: TGTGCCAGACAGGGGGCCGCTAACTATGGCTACACCTTC.

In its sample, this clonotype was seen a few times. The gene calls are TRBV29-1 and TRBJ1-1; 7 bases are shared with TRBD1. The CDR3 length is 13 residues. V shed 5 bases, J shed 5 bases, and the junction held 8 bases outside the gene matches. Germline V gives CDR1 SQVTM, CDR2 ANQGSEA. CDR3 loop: CSVSTGAHTEAFF. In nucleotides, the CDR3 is TGCAGCGTTTCAACAGGGGCGCATACTGAAGCTTTCTTT.

The CDR3 reads CASSLDLGEIAGGPTDTQYF. The DNA for the CDR3 is TGTGCCAGCAGCTTAGATCTCGGAGAAATAGCGGGAGGACCCACAGATACGCAGTATTTT. The chain recombines TRBV11-2 with TRBJ2-3; 10 bases are a match to TRBD2. Germline-derived CDR1 and CDR2 are SGHAT and FQNNGV. The CDR3 is 20 amino acids. Trimming at V came to 0 bases and at J to 2 bases, leaving 14 bases not matched to a gene.

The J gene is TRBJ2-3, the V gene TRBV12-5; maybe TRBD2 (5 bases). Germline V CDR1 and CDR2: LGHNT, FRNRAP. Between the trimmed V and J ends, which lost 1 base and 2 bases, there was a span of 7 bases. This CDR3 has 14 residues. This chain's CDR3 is CASGLGGNTDTQYF. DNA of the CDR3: TGTGCTAGTGGTTTGGGAGGGAACACAGATACGCAGTATTTT.

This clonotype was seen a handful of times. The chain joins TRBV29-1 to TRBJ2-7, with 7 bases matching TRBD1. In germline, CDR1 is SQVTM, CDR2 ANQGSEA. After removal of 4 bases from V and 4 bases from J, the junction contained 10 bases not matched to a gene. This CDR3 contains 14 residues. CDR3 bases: TGCAGCGTTGGGCCCGGGGCAGGGGGATACGAGCAGTACTTC. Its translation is CSVGPGAGGYEQYF.

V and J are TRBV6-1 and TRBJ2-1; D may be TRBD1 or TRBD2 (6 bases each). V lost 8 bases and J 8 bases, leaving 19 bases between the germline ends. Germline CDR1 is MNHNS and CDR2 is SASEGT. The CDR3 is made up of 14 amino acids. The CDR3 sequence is CASPRGGTFDEQFF. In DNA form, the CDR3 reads TGTGCCAGCCCAAGAGGGGGGACCTTCGATGAGCAGTTCTTC.

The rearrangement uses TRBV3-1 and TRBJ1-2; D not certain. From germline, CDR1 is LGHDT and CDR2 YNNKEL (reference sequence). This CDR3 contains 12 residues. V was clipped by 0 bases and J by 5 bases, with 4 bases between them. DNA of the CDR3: TGTGCCAGCAGCCAAGAGATTTATGGCTACACCTTC. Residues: CASSQEIYGYTF.

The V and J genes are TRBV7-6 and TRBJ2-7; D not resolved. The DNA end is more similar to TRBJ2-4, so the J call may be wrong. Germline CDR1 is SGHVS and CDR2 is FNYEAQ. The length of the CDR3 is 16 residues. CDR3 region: CASSLAPNGLPHIQYF. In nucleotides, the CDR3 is TGTGCCAGCAGCTTAGCGCCCAACGGGTTACCCCACATTCAGTACTTC.

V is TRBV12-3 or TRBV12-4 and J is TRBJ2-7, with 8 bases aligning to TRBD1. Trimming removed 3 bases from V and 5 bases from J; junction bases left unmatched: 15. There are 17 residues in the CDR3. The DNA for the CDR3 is TGTGCCAGCAGTTTGGGCCAGGGGGCAGCCGGAGGCCACGAGCAGTACTTC. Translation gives CASSLGQGAAGGHEQYF.

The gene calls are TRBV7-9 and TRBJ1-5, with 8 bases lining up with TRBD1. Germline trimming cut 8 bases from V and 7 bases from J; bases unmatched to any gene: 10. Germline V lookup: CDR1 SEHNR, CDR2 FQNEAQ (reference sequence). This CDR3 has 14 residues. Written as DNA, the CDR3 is TGTGCCAGCTCCCCAGGGGGCGCCGGACAGCCCCAGCATTTT. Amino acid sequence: CASSPGGAGQPQHF.

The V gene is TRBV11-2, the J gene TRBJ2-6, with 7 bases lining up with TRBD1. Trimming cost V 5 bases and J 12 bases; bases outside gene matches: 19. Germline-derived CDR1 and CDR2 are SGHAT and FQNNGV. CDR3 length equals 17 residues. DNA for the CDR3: TGTGCCAGCAGCACCCGAGTCTGGGAAGGGACAGCAGCCGTCCTGACTTTC. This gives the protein CASSTRVWEGTAAVLTF. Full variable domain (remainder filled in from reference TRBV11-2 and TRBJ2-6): EAGVAQSPRYKIIEKRQSVAFWCNPISGHATLYWYQQILGQGPKLLIQFQNNGVVDDSQLPKDRFSAERLKGVDSTLKIQPAKLEDSAVYLCASSTRVWEGTAAVLTFGAGSRLTVL.

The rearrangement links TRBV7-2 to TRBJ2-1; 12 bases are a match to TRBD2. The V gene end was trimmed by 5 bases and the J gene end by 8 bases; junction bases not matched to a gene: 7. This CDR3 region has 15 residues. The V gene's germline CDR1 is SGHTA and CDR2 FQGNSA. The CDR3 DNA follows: TGTGCCAGCAGCCCCCGACTAGCGGGAGCCGATGAGCAGTTCTTC. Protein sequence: CASSPRLAGADEQFF.